Listed here are 18 T cell receptor beta chains from one sample, sequenced in a study of blood T cell repertoires in COVID-19. The protocol was immunoSEQ multiplex PCR, while the TCRdb copy is restricted to in-frame clones and leaves out a portion. The table shows around 270,000 clones, with 88% occurring only once. The source material was peripheral blood. The receptor set was obtained from a man aged 55 to 70 who had recovered from COVID-19.

This clone was found once. The V gene is TRBV5-5, the J gene TRBJ2-2, with D maybe TRBD1 (6 bases). The CDR3 length is 14 residues. Trimming removed 5 bases from V and 3 bases from J, with 11 bases in between. CDR1 is SGHKS and CDR2 is YYEKEE in the germline V gene (reference sequence). This CDR3 reads CASRYTGYTGELFF. The CDR3 DNA sequence: TGTGCCAGCAGGTATACAGGGTACACCGGGGAGCTGTTTTTT. Full variable domain (rest looked up from reference TRBV5-5 and TRBJ2-2): DAGVTQSPTHLIKTRGQQVTLRCSPISGHKSVSWYQQVLGQGPQFIFQYYEKEERGRGNFPDRFSARQFPNYSSELNVNALLLGDSALYLCASRYTGYTGELFFGEGSRLTVL.

The V and J genes are TRBV7-2 and TRBJ2-7; D is unclear. The CDR3 loop spans 13 amino acids. Trimming shortened V by 2 bases and J by 4 bases, and 9 bases separated the two germline ends. Germline lookup yields CDR1 SGHTA and CDR2 FQGNSA. CDR3 in DNA: TGTGCCAGCAGCTTAAATGGCGGATACGAGCAGTACTTC. This encodes CASSLNGGYEQYF.

This rearrangement joins TRBV10-3 to TRBJ2-5, with 12 bases lining up with TRBD2. This CDR3 has 14 amino acids. J was trimmed by 4 bases and V by 6 bases; bases with no gene match: 3. Germline assignment: CDR1 ENHRY and CDR2 SYGVKD. The CDR3 is CAIRTSGGGETQYF. The DNA of the CDR3 is TGTGCCATCAGGACTAGCGGGGGAGGAGAGACCCAGTACTTC.

V gene TRBV13 combines with J gene TRBJ1-3; the match to TRBD1 covers 10 bases. This CDR3 is 16 amino acids long. Germline loops: CDR1 PRHDT, CDR2 FYEKMQ (reference sequence). V gave up 4 bases and J gave up 4 bases; unmatched junction bases: 7. Written as DNA, the CDR3 is TGTGCCAGCAGCTACCGGACAGGGGGAGGCGGAAACACCATATATTTT. Its translation is CASSYRTGGGGNTIYF.

This clone was seen a handful of times. The chain employs TRBV4-1 and TRBJ2-2, with 8 bases identical to TRBD1. The germline V gene has CDR1 MGHRA and CDR2 YSYEKL. Trimming took 4 bases from V and 7 from J; bases not matched to a gene: 11. The CDR3 consists of 16 residues. The CDR3 DNA reads as TGCGCCAGCAGCCCGAGACAGGGGAAGGAGGGCGGGGAGCTGTTTTTT. Protein product: CASSPRQGKEGGELFF.

This clone was picked up many times. Other DNA sequences in this specimen translate into the identical CDR3. This chain uses TRBV14 with TRBJ1-6; 8 bases line up with TRBD1. Germline V gives CDR1 SGHDN, CDR2 FVKESK. This CDR3 is built from 14 residues. V shed 0 bases and J 11 bases; nucleotides not matched to a gene: 3. The CDR3 protein is CASSQDRGPTPLHF. CDR3 bases: TGTGCCAGCAGCCAAGACAGGGGGCCCACACCCCTCCACTTT.

The rearrangement joins TRBV11-2 to TRBJ1-2; TRBD1 matches 10 bases. Trimming at V came to 1 base and at J to 5 bases, leaving 4 bases not matched to a gene. Germline loops: CDR1 SGHAT, CDR2 FQNNGV. The CDR3 is 15 residues long. CDR3 loop: CASSLAGQGRYGYTF. The CDR3 coding sequence is TGTGCCAGCAGCTTAGCGGGACAGGGGAGGTATGGCTACACCTTC. Together with reference TRBV11-2 and TRBJ1-2, the CDR3 gives the full variable domain: EAGVAQSPRYKIIEKRQSVAFWCNPISGHATLYWYQQILGQGPKLLIQFQNNGVVDDSQLPKDRFSAERLKGVDSTLKIQPAKLEDSAVYLCASSLAGQGRYGYTFGSGTRLTVV.

V usage is TRBV13 and J usage is TRBJ2-7, with TRBD1 as a possible D gene (5 bases). Trimming cost V 6 bases and J 0 bases, with 9 bases left between them. The germline V gene has CDR1 PRHDT and CDR2 FYEKMQ (reference sequence). The CDR3 totals 13 residues. CDR3: CASSADNSYEQYF. The CDR3 DNA is TGTGCCAGCAGTGCGGACAACTCCTACGAGCAGTACTTC.

The V and J genes are TRBV6-2 or TRBV6-3 and TRBJ2-7, with TRBD2 identical over 7 bases. Trimming took 5 bases from V and 0 from J; bases not matched to a gene: 7. The CDR3 extends over 15 amino acids. Germline values: CDR1 MNHEY, CDR2 SVGEGT. The CDR3 is CASSDSGYSSYEQYF. CDR3 nucleotides: TGTGCCAGCAGTGATAGCGGGTACAGCTCCTACGAGCAGTACTTC.

The chain uses TRBV7-9 and TRBJ2-5; D gene ambiguous. V shed 1 base and J shed 1 base, with 10 bases lying between them. The CDR3 extends over 15 amino acids. Germline lookup yields CDR1 SEHNR and CDR2 FQNEAQ (reference sequence). This CDR3 reads CASSLDSRLQETQYF. For the CDR3, the DNA is TGTGCCAGCAGCTTAGATTCGCGGCTCCAAGAGACCCAGTACTTC.

This clone was detected once. The chain combines TRBV7-9 with TRBJ2-7; weak D call: TRBD1 (6 bases). The ends were cut back, 5 bases at V and 5 bases at J, with 19 bases in the middle. Germline V gene data show CDR1 as SEHNR and CDR2 as FQNEAQ (reference sequence). CDR3 length: 15 residues. The CDR3 DNA sequence: TGTGCCAGCAGCCCTGGCCCGGTCAGGGGACACGAGCAGTACTTC. Its translation is CASSPGPVRGHEQYF.

This sequence joins TRBV6-5 and TRBJ2-2; D is uncertain. This CDR3 comprises 15 residues. The germline V and J ends were trimmed by 1 base and 1 base, with 7 bases remaining between them. Germline CDR1 reads MNHEY; CDR2 reads SVGAGI. The CDR3 region is CASSYLAGNTGELFF. For the CDR3, the DNA is TGTGCCAGCAGTTACTTGGCAGGGAACACCGGGGAGCTGTTTTTT.

V gene TRBV4-1 combines with J gene TRBJ2-1; a weak D match, TRBD2 (5 bases). V gave up 4 bases and J gave up 7 bases, with 14 bases separating them. This CDR3 contains 14 residues. Germline loops: CDR1 MGHRA, CDR2 YSYEKL. The CDR3 DNA is TGCGCCAGCAGCCCCGCCGGGGAAATAAATGAGCAGTTCTTC. This gives the protein CASSPAGEINEQFF.

This chain connects TRBV6-5 to TRBJ1-1; D may be TRBD1 (6 bases). Germline V lookup: CDR1 MNHEY, CDR2 SVGAGI. The V end lost 4 bases, the J end lost 1 base, and 10 bases lay between the germline ends. The CDR3 spans 14 residues. CDR3 DNA: TGTGCCAGCAGTTTCGACAGGAGGAACACTGAAGCTTTCTTT. This sequence encodes CASSFDRRNTEAFF.

V and J are TRBV5-1 and TRBJ2-1, with TRBD2 identical over 7 bases. The CDR3 sequence is 15 residues long. The trim removed 6 bases at V and 0 bases at J, leaving 6 bases unmatched. CDR1 SGHRS and CDR2 YFSETQ come from the germline V gene. CDR3 protein: CASTAGGGSYNEQFF. CDR3 DNA sequence: TGCGCCAGCACAGCTGGGGGGGGCTCCTACAATGAGCAGTTCTTC.

As for this clone: An end of the junction differs from the germline gene, which may be a read error. The V call is TRBV5-1, the J call TRBJ1-6, with a possible D match to TRBD1 (6 bases). This CDR3 has 17 amino acids. CDR1 is SGHRS and CDR2 is YFSETQ in the germline V gene. The CDR3 reads CASRLEIIGGQTSPLHF. CDR3 nucleotide sequence: TGCGCCAGCAGATTGGAAATTATAGGGGGACAAACTTCACCCCTCCACTTT.

The CDR3 sequence: CASSFRQALSATNEKLFF. The CDR3, as DNA: TGCGCCAGCAGCTTTAGACAGGCTTTGTCCGCAACTAATGAAAAACTGTTTTTT. The V call is TRBV5-1, the J call TRBJ1-4; tentatively, D is TRBD1 (6 bases). V lost 2 bases to trimming and J lost 0 bases, with 17 bases between them. The CDR3 contains 18 residues. The germline CDR1 and CDR2 sequences are SGHRS and YFSETQ.

V gene TRBV9 combines with J gene TRBJ1-6; 10 positions match TRBD1. The V segment lost 3 bases and the J segment 7 bases; nucleotides outside the gene matches: 4. CDR1 and CDR2 from the germline V gene are SGDLS and YYNGEE. The CDR3 length is 15 residues. CDR3 sequence (DNA): TGTGCCAGCAGCGCCCAGGGACAGGGGAATTCACCCCTCCACTTT. Translated, it gives CASSAQGQGNSPLHF.